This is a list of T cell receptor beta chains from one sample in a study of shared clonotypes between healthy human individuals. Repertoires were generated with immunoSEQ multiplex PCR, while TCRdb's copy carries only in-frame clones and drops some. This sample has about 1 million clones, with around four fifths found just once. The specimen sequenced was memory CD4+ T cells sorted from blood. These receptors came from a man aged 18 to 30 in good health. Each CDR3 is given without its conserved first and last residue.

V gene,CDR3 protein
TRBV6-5,ASSQGFGTNYGYT
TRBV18,ASSPPLTSGIVNEQF
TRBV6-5,ASKIPGDSGELF
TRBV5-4,ASSSEWDLSHEQY
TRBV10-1,ATETAQETQY
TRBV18,ASSPSYRRGNEQY
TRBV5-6,ASSFSDRGREKLF
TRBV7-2,ASSLAPASGEQF
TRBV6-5,ASTRTGTAGELF
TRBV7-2,ASSKGQGSNQPQH
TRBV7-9,ASSFQGSEAF
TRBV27,ASSPIRDRFYEQY
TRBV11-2,ASSSSNTFSGNTIY
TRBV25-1,ASSELRQAPLH
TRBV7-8,ASSLDTVGTQY
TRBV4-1,ASSQDGAGSLNGYT
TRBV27,ASSAFTPGKLF
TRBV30,AWSFRVGNEQF
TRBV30,AWSVRWVRDGGLGNEQY
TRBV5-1,ASFGTGNTEAF
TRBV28,ASSLSIGAYNEQF
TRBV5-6,ASNPAGVYGYT
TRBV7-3,ASSPGVAYNSPLH
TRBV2,ASSESGGARREKLF
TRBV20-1,SANGYT
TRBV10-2,ASISEPSNTGELF
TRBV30,AWSRSLGTFYNSPLH
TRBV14,ASSQDGGRATGELF
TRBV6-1,ASSEAGTSGLSYNEQF
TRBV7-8,ASSLVTGKLF
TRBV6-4,ASSDPAGGYNEQF
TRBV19,ASSPGQGRETQY
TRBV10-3,AISESSGSVTDTQY
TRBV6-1,ASSDGHSNQPQH
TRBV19,ASSGQGRNQPQH
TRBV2,ASSPPRPQH
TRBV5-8,ASSSDGYSYNEQF
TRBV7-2,ASSPTGIYGYT
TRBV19,ASSMETGRLPQH
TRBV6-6,ASRRTSDTDTQY
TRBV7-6,ASSLAGQQYGYT
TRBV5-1,ASSLRQGGTGYT
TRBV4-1,ASSVRPGQGYEQY
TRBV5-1,ASSLPLAGADTQY
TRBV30,AWSVRADNSPLH
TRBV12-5,ASGPDEERPLH